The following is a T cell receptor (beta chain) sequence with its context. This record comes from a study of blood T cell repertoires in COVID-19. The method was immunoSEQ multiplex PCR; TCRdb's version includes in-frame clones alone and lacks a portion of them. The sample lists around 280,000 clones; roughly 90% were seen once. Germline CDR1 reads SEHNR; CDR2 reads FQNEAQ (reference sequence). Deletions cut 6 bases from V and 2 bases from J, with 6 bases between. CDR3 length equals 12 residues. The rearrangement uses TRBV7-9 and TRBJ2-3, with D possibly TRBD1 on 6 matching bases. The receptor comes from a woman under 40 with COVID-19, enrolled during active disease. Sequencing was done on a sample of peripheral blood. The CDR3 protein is CASRGATDTQYF. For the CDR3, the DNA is TGTGCCAGCAGGGGGGCCACAGATACGCAGTATTTT.